The next 18 T cell receptor beta chains were all read from a single sample in a study of T cell responses to AZD1222 COVID-19 vaccine. Libraries were prepared by immunoSEQ multiplex PCR; TCRdb keeps only in-frame clonotypes and omits some of them. The sample holds some 48,000 clones, 80% to 90% seen once. This specimen consisted of peripheral blood, obtained 28 days after the second AZD1222 dose. The receptor set was obtained from an adult who received the AZD1222 COVID-19 vaccine.

The chain has TRBV28 and TRBJ2-3; D not certain. This CDR3 comprises 16 residues. Trimming left V 1 base short and J 3 bases short, with 14 bases between. CDR1 MDHEN and CDR2 SYDVKM come from the germline V gene. This chain's CDR3 is CASSLSVGSSTDTQYF. As DNA, the CDR3 is TGTGCCAGCAGTTTATCGGTGGGATCCTCAACAGATACGCAGTATTTT.

This chain connects TRBV3-1 (or the pseudogene TRBV3-2) to TRBJ2-1, with TRBD2 matching 7 bases. J was trimmed by 6 bases and V by 4 bases; bases with no gene match: 15. Germline CDR1 and CDR2: LGHDT and YNNKEL (reference sequence). This CDR3 contains 17 residues. The CDR3 bases are TGTGCCAGCAGCCGGGATTATGCGGGAGCCCTGGGCAATGAGCAGTTCTTC. Amino acid sequence: CASSRDYAGALGNEQFF.

This chain joins TRBV5-5 and TRBJ1-2; 7 positions match TRBD1. Germline V gene sequence: CDR1 SGHKS, CDR2 YYEKEE (reference sequence). The CDR3 covers 16 residues. Losses at the gene ends were 6 bases for V and 4 bases for J; bases not matched to a gene: 15. As DNA, the CDR3 is TGTGCCAGCACCGGACAGGTAGACATGGTTGCCTATGGCTACACCTTC. Its translation: CASTGQVDMVAYGYTF.

The chain uses TRBV12-3 or TRBV12-4 and TRBJ1-6; D uncertain. V lost 4 bases and J 5 bases, leaving 6 bases between the germline ends. CDR3 length equals 13 residues. The CDR3 is CASSYKHNSPLHF. CDR3 coding DNA: TGTGCCAGCAGTTATAAGCATAATTCACCCCTCCACTTT.

The V call is TRBV7-3, the J call TRBJ1-1; TRBD1 might be the D (6 bases). V was shortened by 6 bases and J by 1 base, with 15 bases between the two germline ends. The CDR3 consists of 15 residues. Per the germline V gene, CDR1 is SGHTA and CDR2 is FQGTGA. As DNA, the CDR3 is TGTGCCAGCAGGGGGGGCGGTCCCGCGAACACTGAAGCTTTCTTT. Translation gives CASRGGGPANTEAFF.

The V gene is TRBV9, the J gene TRBJ2-7; 9 bases line up with TRBD2. CDR3 length equals 15 residues. J was trimmed by 6 bases and V by 4 bases; bases with no gene match: 11. Germline CDR1 reads SGDLS; CDR2 reads YYNGEE. CDR3 sequence reads: CASSPSGGLSFEQYF. CDR3 DNA: TGTGCCAGCAGCCCCAGCGGGGGGTTAAGCTTCGAGCAGTACTTC. The complete variable domain, with remaining parts taken from reference TRBV9 and TRBJ2-7, reads DSGVTQTPKHLITATGQRVTLRCSPRSGDLSVYWYQQSLDQGLQFLIQYYNGEERAKGNILERFSAQQFPDLHSELNLSSLELGDSALYFCASSPSGGLSFEQYFGPGTRLTVT.

The genes are TRBV28 and TRBJ1-1, with TRBD1 identical over 9 bases. This CDR3 region has 18 residues. From germline, CDR1 is MDHEN and CDR2 SYDVKM. The J segment lost 3 bases and the V segment lost 5 bases, leaving 16 bases of the junction unmatched. CDR3 region: CASSRPIYRGRGDTEAFF. For the CDR3, the DNA is TGTGCCAGCAGTCGACCCATTTACAGGGGGCGCGGGGACACTGAAGCTTTCTTT. The full variable domain, completed using reference TRBV28 and TRBJ1-1, is DVKVTQSSRYLVKRTGEKVFLECVQDMDHENMFWYRQDPGLGLRLIYFSYDVKMKEKGDIPEGYSVSREKKERFSLILESASTNQTSMYLCASSRPIYRGRGDTEAFFGQGTRLTVV.

J is TRBJ1-5 and V is TRBV7-3, with D tentatively TRBD1 (6 bases). CDR3 length: 16 residues. Germline V gene data show CDR1 as SGHTA and CDR2 as FQGTGA. The V gene lost 3 bases and the J gene lost 5 bases, with 17 bases spanning the gap. The CDR3 bases are TGTGCCAGCAGCTTGCCCTGCGACAGGAGCGATCAGCCCCAGCATTTT. Residues: CASSLPCDRSDQPQHF. Variable domain in full (rest from reference TRBV7-3 and TRBJ1-5): GAGVSQTPSNKVTEKGKYVELRCDPISGHTALYWYRQSLGQGPEFLIYFQGTGAADDSGLPNDRFFAVRPEGSVSTLKIQRTERGDSAVYLCASSLPCDRSDQPQHFGDGTRLSIL.

The V gene is TRBV30, the J gene TRBJ1-2; 8 bases match TRBD1. This CDR3 is 13 amino acids long. With V trimmed by 5 bases and J by 4 bases, 6 bases remained unmatched. Germline CDR1 reads GTSNPN; CDR2 reads SVGIG (reference sequence). The CDR3 region has the DNA TGTGCCTGGTCCGGGACAGGCTTCTATGGCTACACCTTC. It translates to CAWSGTGFYGYTF.

The chain combines TRBV9 with TRBJ1-2; a weak D match, TRBD1 (6 bases). The CDR3 is 16 residues long. Trimming removed 6 bases at V and 3 bases at J, with 21 bases between. The germline V gene encodes CDR1 SGDLS and CDR2 YYNGEE. In DNA, the CDR3 is TGTGCCAGCAACAACCTTCGGGGGCGCGGGTACTATGGCTACACCTTC. Its protein product is CASNNLRGRGYYGYTF.

The gene calls are TRBV20-1 and TRBJ2-7, with D unresolved. This CDR3 region has 11 residues. Trimming left V 7 bases short and J 6 bases short, with 13 bases between. Germline V gene sequence: CDR1 DFQATT, CDR2 SNEGSKA (reference sequence). CDR3 sequence: CSGTGPGEQYF. CDR3 DNA sequence: TGCAGTGGTACCGGGCCCGGCGAGCAGTACTTC.

The V call is TRBV7-3, the J call TRBJ2-1; 9 bases match TRBD2. The V gene end was trimmed by 5 bases and the J gene end by 7 bases; junction bases not matched to a gene: 12. The CDR3 is made up of 16 amino acids. CDR1 is SGHTA and CDR2 is FQGTGA in the germline V gene. The CDR3 nucleotides are TGTGCCAGCAGCCCGTCGAGTAGCGGGAGTATTAATGAGCAGTTCTTC. Translated, it gives CASSPSSSGSINEQFF. The complete variable domain, with remaining parts taken from reference TRBV7-3 and TRBJ2-1, reads GAGVSQTPSNKVTEKGKYVELRCDPISGHTALYWYRQSLGQGPEFLIYFQGTGAADDSGLPNDRFFAVRPEGSVSTLKIQRTERGDSAVYLCASSPSSSGSINEQFFGPGTRLTVL.

The chain recombines TRBV11-2 with TRBJ1-3, with 9 bases identical to TRBD1. The V gene's germline CDR1 is SGHAT and CDR2 FQNNGV. J lost 4 bases, V lost 5 bases, and 6 bases had no gene match. The CDR3 is 15 residues long. CDR3 protein: CASSINRGPGNTIYF. The DNA for the CDR3 is TGTGCCAGCAGCATCAACAGGGGGCCGGGAAACACCATATATTTT.

The chain combines TRBV7-2 with TRBJ1-6; 8 bases map to TRBD1. There are 14 residues in the CDR3. Germline V gene data show CDR1 as SGHTA and CDR2 as FQGNSA. The J segment lost 6 bases and the V segment lost 5 bases, leaving 3 bases of the junction unmatched. CDR3 sequence (DNA): TGTGCCAGCAGCCCCGACAGGGGTAATTCACCCCTCCACTTT. Its translation is CASSPDRGNSPLHF.

This chain links TRBV28 with TRBJ1-1; 7 bases line up with TRBD1. The germline CDR1 and CDR2 sequences are MDHEN and SYDVKM. The CDR3 runs 16 residues. With V trimmed by 5 bases and J by 3 bases, 12 bases remained unmatched. The CDR3 protein is CASSLRQGLSDTEAFF. CDR3 nucleotide sequence: TGTGCCAGCAGTCTCCGACAGGGCCTGTCGGACACTGAAGCTTTCTTT.

V gene TRBV7-9 combines with J gene TRBJ1-1; D is unclear. Germline assignment: CDR1 SEHNR and CDR2 FQNEAQ (reference sequence). Trimming left V 3 bases short and J 0 bases short, with 11 bases between. This CDR3 is built from 15 residues. The CDR3 DNA reads as TGTGCCAGCAGCTTCGACGGACTCGTGAACACTGAAGCTTTCTTT. Amino acids: CASSFDGLVNTEAFF.

CDR3 sequence: CASSPTRGHTQYF. The CDR3 bases are TGTGCCAGCAGTCCTACCCGGGGCCATACGCAGTATTTT. The chain has TRBV21-1 and TRBJ2-3. TRBV21-1 represents a pseudogene. The CDR3 totals 13 residues.

V and J are TRBV27 and TRBJ2-1, with TRBD2 matching over 10 bases. This CDR3 contains 14 residues. V lost 5 bases and J lost 10; bases outside the gene matches: 8. Germline lookup yields CDR1 MNHEY and CDR2 SMNVEV (reference sequence). The CDR3 DNA sequence: TGTGCCAGCAGTCCTCTAGCGGGAGTCTTAGAGCAGTTCTTC. Residues: CASSPLAGVLEQFF.